Listed below are T cell receptor beta chains from one sample, sequenced in a study of T cell responses to AZD1222 COVID-19 vaccine. TCRdb's table, derived via immunoSEQ multiplex PCR, lists solely in-frame clones and lacks some. The sample holds 75,000 to 90,000 clones; around 90% are singletons and the top ten take approximately 4.5%. The material was peripheral blood, obtained 28 days after the second AZD1222 dose. Source of these receptors: an adult who received the AZD1222 COVID-19 vaccine. CDR3s include the opening cysteine and the closing phenylalanine or tryptophan. The order of the fields is V gene, J gene, D gene, clone size, CDR3 DNA, CDR3 protein. The D gene is left open where the match is weak. The listing skips clone size in some rows; elsewhere it reads once, few, many or a size class.

>TRBV6-2/TRBV6-3|TRBJ1-2|-|-
TGTGCCAGCAGTTCGGACAGCCTTGGCTACACCTTC
CASSSDSLGYTF
>TRBV25-1|TRBJ2-7|-|-
TGTGCCAGCAGTGACTACGAGCAGTACTTC
CASSDYEQYF
>TRBV19|TRBJ2-7|-|-
TGTGCCAGTAGTATGAGACAGACAACCTACGAGCAGTACTTC
CASSMRQTTYEQYF
>TRBV5-8|TRBJ2-1|TRBD1|-
TGTGCCATTCCGGGACAGACAGAGATGGAGCAGTTCTTC
CAIPGQTEMEQFF
>TRBV10-3|TRBJ2-2|-|-
TGTGCCATCACGGCCGGGGAATCGAACACCGGGGAGCTGTTTTTT
CAITAGESNTGELFF
>TRBV6-1|TRBJ1-2|-|-
TGTGCCAGCAGTGAAGTTGGCAGAGCATATGGCTACACCTTC
CASSEVGRAYGYTF
>TRBV4-1|TRBJ2-7|-|-
TGCGCCAGCAGTAAAACAGAAAAAGGGGACGAGCAGTACTTC
CASSKTEKGDEQYF
>TRBV3-1/TRBV3-2|TRBJ2-1|TRBD2|-
TGTGCCAGCAGCCGAACTAGCGGGAGCTCTAATGAGCAGTTCTTC
CASSRTSGSSNEQFF
>TRBV9|TRBJ2-7|TRBD2|once
TGTGCCAGCAGCCCACACCAAGGACTAGCGGGAAGCTACGAGCAGTACTTC
CASSPHQGLAGSYEQYF
>TRBV7-2|TRBJ1-3|TRBD1|few
TGTGCCAGCAGCTCCCAGACAGGGGGCGTTGACACCATATATTTT
CASSSQTGGVDTIYF
>TRBV19|TRBJ2-7|-|-
TGTGCCAGTAGTATAAGGGCGATGAGTGCCTCCTACGAGCAGTACTTC
CASSIRAMSASYEQYF
>TRBV6-1|TRBJ2-4|-|-
TGTGCCAGCAGTGGCCCTCCACCTTTAGCGATGGGGGCCAAAAACATTCAGTACTTC
CASSGPPPLAMGAKNIQYF
>TRBV9|TRBJ2-3|-|-
TGTGCCAGCAGCGTAATGGACGAAATAGATACGCAGTATTTT
CASSVMDEIDTQYF
>TRBV25-1|TRBJ2-7|-|-
TGTGCCAGCAGCGGCGGGAACAGGGGTTCCTACGAGCAGTACTTC
CASSGGNRGSYEQYF
>TRBV7-9|TRBJ1-4|TRBD1|once
TGTGCCAGCAGATACGACAGGGGGCAGCATGAAAAACTGTTTTTT
CASRYDRGQHEKLFF
>TRBV12-3/TRBV12-4|TRBJ2-1|TRBD2|-
TGTGTAGGGACTAGCGAATCCTACAATGAGCAGTTCTTC
CVGTSESYNEQFF
>TRBV3-1/TRBV3-2|TRBJ2-7|-|once
TGTGCCAGCAGTCTAAGACCGGGGAACGAGCAGTACTTC
CASSLRPGNEQYF
>TRBV5-4|TRBJ1-2|-|-
TGTGCCAGCACCCGTGCGGACAAGTCCTATGGCTACACCTTC
CASTRADKSYGYTF
>TRBV3-1/TRBV3-2|TRBJ1-2|-|once
TGTGCCAGCAGCCGCTATTCCCGGGACACAATAAAATTC
CASSRYSRDTIKF
>TRBV5-1|TRBJ2-7|-|-
TGCGCCAGCAGCTCTGAGCCTACCTACGAGCAGTACTTC
CASSSEPTYEQYF
>TRBV12-3/TRBV12-4|TRBJ1-6|-|-
TGTGCCAGCAGTTTTTCTCCTAATTCACCCCTCCACTTT
CASSFSPNSPLHF
>TRBV6-5|TRBJ1-2|TRBD1|-
TGTGCCAGCACAGGACAGGGCGGTTTTGGCTACACCTTC
CASTGQGGFGYTF
>TRBV29-1|TRBJ2-5|TRBD2|-
TGCAGCGTTGAACGTGCTAGCGGGGGGAGATTCGAGACCCAGTACTTC
CSVERASGGRFETQYF
>TRBV7-9|TRBJ2-5|-|-
TGTGCCAGCAGCTCCTCTACGTACCAAGAGACCCAGTACTTC
CASSSSTYQETQYF
>TRBV7-9|TRBJ1-2|-|-
TGTGCCAGCCGCAGGGCGTATGGCTACACCTTC
CASRRAYGYTF
>TRBV30|TRBJ2-7|-|-
TGTGCCTGGAGTGTACCCGGGTACGAGCAGTACTTC
CAWSVPGYEQYF
>TRBV11-2|TRBJ1-2|-|once
TGTGCCAGCAGTTTATGGGACCGGGCCCCGGAGGGCTACACCTTC
CASSLWDRAPEGYTF